One sample yielded the 21 T cell receptor beta chains listed below, sequenced in a study of response to subunit inactivated influenza vaccine. TCRdb reprocessed the RT-PCR reads via MiXCR and lists one record per CDR3 protein. This table has fewer than 750,000 distinct CDR3 sequences, about 14% appearing once. The sample consisted of PBMCs from blood, taken roughly 12 days after vaccination. Receptors were obtained from a man aged 45 to 65 who received an inactivated influenza vaccine.

The table lists this clonotype with a few counts. CDR3 sequence reads: CASSVEWLAGALEQYF. The CDR3 DNA sequence: TGTGCCAGCAGCGTAGAGTGGTTAGCGGGAGCCCTCGAGCAGTACTTC. This chain uses TRBV9 with TRBJ2-7; 9 positions match TRBD2. The CDR3 length is 16 residues. Looked up from germline, CDR1 is SGDLS and CDR2 is YYNGEE. Trimming removed 0 bases from V and 6 bases from J; junction bases left unmatched: 10.

At least ten counts were recorded for this clonotype. J is TRBJ1-2 and V is TRBV28; D uncertain. The V gene lost 6 bases and the J gene lost 12 bases, with 8 bases spanning the gap. This CDR3 is 9 amino acids long. Germline V gene data show CDR1 as MDHEN and CDR2 as SYDVKM. CDR3 nucleotide sequence: TGTGCCAGCAGCACCCCCCACACCTTC. It codes for CASSTPHTF.

This clonotype came up once. The V call is TRBV5-1, the J call TRBJ2-3; 7 bases fit TRBD2. The CDR3 loop spans 15 amino acids. The germline gives CDR1 SGHRS, CDR2 YFSETQ. V shed 0 bases, J shed 2 bases, and the junction held 3 bases outside the gene matches. CDR3 bases: TGCGCCAGCAGCTTGGAGCGGGGTCACACAGATACGCAGTATTTT. Translation: CASSLERGHTDTQYF.

The V and J genes are TRBV18 and TRBJ2-6; D remains ambiguous. V lost 5 bases and J lost 4, with 12 bases in between. This CDR3 comprises 15 residues. CDR1 and CDR2 from the germline V gene are KGHSH and LQKENI. Here the CDR3 DNA reads TGTGCCAGCTCATCGGGTATGGAGGGGGCCAACGTCCTGACTTTC. This translates into CASSSGMEGANVLTF.

This CDR3 reads CASSLETTSGYLYNEQFF. CDR3 DNA: TGTGCCAGCAGCCTCGAAACGACTAGCGGATACCTCTACAATGAGCAGTTCTTC. The chain links TRBV11-2 to TRBJ2-1, with 9 bases matching TRBD2. The length of the CDR3 is 18 residues. After removal of 5 bases from V and 3 bases from J, the junction contained 14 bases not matched to a gene. Per germline, CDR1 SGHAT and CDR2 FQNNGV.

V gene TRBV12-3 or TRBV12-4 combines with J gene TRBJ2-6; maybe TRBD1 (6 bases). V lost 4 bases and J lost 0, with 10 bases in between. The length of the CDR3 is 16 residues. This chain's CDR3 is CASSSGVFSGANVLTF. As DNA, the CDR3 is TGTGCCAGCAGTTCAGGGGTATTCTCTGGGGCCAACGTCCTGACTTTC.

The V and J genes are TRBV10-3 and TRBJ2-2, with 13 positions matching TRBD2. The CDR3 sequence is 17 residues long. V gave up 9 bases and J gave up 3 bases; unmatched junction bases: 10. Per the germline V gene, CDR1 is ENHRY and CDR2 is SYGVKD. CDR3 region: CAIAGTSGIEYTGELFF. The CDR3 nucleotides read TGTGCCATTGCCGGGACTAGCGGGATAGAGTACACCGGGGAGCTGTTTTTT.

In DNA, the CDR3 is TGCAGTGCTAGACCCCCTGGCAGGGGCAATGAGCAGTTCTTC. Its protein product is CSARPPGRGNEQFF. V and J are TRBV20-1 and TRBJ2-1; maybe TRBD1 (6 bases). Germline lookup yields CDR1 DFQATT and CDR2 SNEGSKA (reference sequence). V was clipped by 2 bases and J by 6 bases, with 14 bases between them. The CDR3 spans 14 residues.

This clonotype was detected only a few times. The V call is TRBV30, the J call TRBJ1-1; D is unresolved. The CDR3 loop spans 14 amino acids. Per the germline V gene, CDR1 is GTSNPN and CDR2 is SVGIG (reference sequence). The V end lost 2 bases, the J end lost 1 base, and 11 bases lay between the germline ends. The CDR3 nucleotides read TGTGCCTGGAGTCTCCGTAATTCGAACACTGAAGCTTTCTTT. Translated: CAWSLRNSNTEAFF.

The V gene is TRBV7-2, the J gene TRBJ1-3, with 8 bases matching TRBD1. V gave up 3 bases and J gave up 0 bases; unmatched junction bases: 4. Per germline, CDR1 SGHTA and CDR2 FQGNSA. The CDR3 totals 16 residues. CDR3 coding DNA: TGTGCCAGCAGCTTGAGGACAGGGAACTCTGGAAACACCATATATTTT. Translating it yields CASSLRTGNSGNTIYF.

V is TRBV7-2 and J is TRBJ1-5; 7 bases map to TRBD1. The germline gives CDR1 SGHTA, CDR2 FQGNSA. Germline trimming cut 4 bases from V and 9 bases from J; bases unmatched to any gene: 6. The CDR3 is made up of 13 amino acids. As DNA, the CDR3 is TGTGCCAGCAGCTGGGACAGCTTCGGGCCCCAGCATTTT. This encodes CASSWDSFGPQHF.

This clonotype showed up many times. The chain links TRBV4-1 to TRBJ1-5, with D maybe TRBD1 (5 bases). CDR3 length: 18 residues. Trimming stripped 1 base from V and 7 bases from J, with 23 bases between. Germline V gene sequence: CDR1 MGHRA, CDR2 YSYEKL. This chain's CDR3 is CASSQGNTGALGWQPQHF. For the CDR3, the DNA is TGCGCCAGCAGCCAAGGAAATACAGGAGCCCTCGGGTGGCAGCCCCAGCATTTT.

This clonotype was recorded a few times. The chain is built from TRBV4-3 and TRBJ1-2; D remains ambiguous. The germline V gene has CDR1 LGHNA and CDR2 YSLEER. V was trimmed by 4 bases and J by 7 bases, leaving 13 bases between them. This CDR3 contains 13 residues. CDR3 residues: CASSPGRGGGYTF. In DNA form, the CDR3 reads TGCGCCAGCAGCCCGGGTCGGGGTGGTGGCTACACCTTC.

This chain uses TRBV12-3 or TRBV12-4 with TRBJ1-5, with D unresolved. The germline V and J ends were trimmed by 4 bases and 6 bases, with 4 bases remaining between them. The CDR3 totals 11 residues. CDR3 residues: CASSWGQPQHF. The CDR3, as DNA: TGTGCCAGCAGTTGGGGTCAGCCCCAGCATTTT.

The table lists this clonotype with many counts. V and J are TRBV12-3 or TRBV12-4 and TRBJ2-5; no clear D gene. Trimming cost V 5 bases and J 2 bases, with 12 bases left between them. There are 14 residues in the CDR3. The CDR3 DNA is TGTGCCAGCAGTGCCCATCACTATCAAGAGACCCAGTACTTC. As protein: CASSAHHYQETQYF.

The rearrangement uses TRBV6-4 and TRBJ2-2; D is unresolved. The CDR3 loop spans 16 amino acids. V lost 3 bases, J lost 0 bases, and 11 bases lay in between. Germline CDR1 reads MRHNA; CDR2 reads SNTAGT. The CDR3 DNA follows: TGTGCCAGCAGTGATACAGCCGTTACGAACACCGGGGAGCTGTTTTTT. It is translated as CASSDTAVTNTGELFF.

The V and J genes are TRBV4-2 and TRBJ2-3; 16 bases map to TRBD2. The CDR3 consists of 17 residues. The J segment lost 5 bases and the V segment lost 4 bases, leaving 6 bases of the junction unmatched. Per the germline V gene, CDR1 is LGHNA and CDR2 is YNFKEQ. The CDR3 spells CASSPGLAGGRQDTQYF. The CDR3 region has the DNA TGTGCCAGCAGCCCGGGACTAGCGGGGGGGCGGCAAGATACGCAGTATTTT.

Only a few counts were recorded for this clonotype. The J gene is TRBJ2-1, the V gene TRBV20-1; 7 bases align to TRBD1. Germline values: CDR1 DFQATT, CDR2 SNEGSKA (reference sequence). The CDR3 has 14 residues. V lost 7 bases, J lost 7 bases, and 13 bases stayed unmatched. CDR3 bases: TGCAGTGGACAGACAGGGAGAGAGGTAAATGAGCAGTTCTTC. This gives the protein CSGQTGREVNEQFF.

Only a few counts were recorded for this clonotype. The chain joins TRBV16 to TRBJ2-7; D is undetermined. V lost 1 base to trimming and J lost 1 base, with 8 bases between them. CDR1 and CDR2 (germline): KGHSY, FQNENV. The CDR3 is made up of 14 amino acids. The CDR3 is CASSQFVNSYEQYF. CDR3 sequence (DNA): TGTGCCAGCAGCCAATTTGTCAATTCCTACGAGCAGTACTTC.

This clonotype has ten or more counts. The gene calls are TRBV7-9 and TRBJ1-6; unclear D gene. The CDR3 sequence is 13 residues long. Between the trimmed V and J ends, which lost 4 bases and 9 bases, there was a span of 10 bases. Per germline, CDR1 SEHNR and CDR2 FQNEAQ (reference sequence). CDR3 sequence reads: CASSSLPGSPLHF. For the CDR3, the DNA is TGTGCCAGCAGCTCCTTACCGGGTTCACCCCTCCACTTT.

This clonotype was recorded at least ten times. The chain uses TRBV12-3 or TRBV12-4 and TRBJ2-2; 11 nucleotides agree with TRBD2. This CDR3 is 15 amino acids long. V lost 6 bases and J lost 2; bases outside the gene matches: 2. Here the CDR3 reads CASRLAGANTGELFF. Here the CDR3 DNA reads TGTGCCAGCAGACTAGCGGGGGCAAACACCGGGGAGCTGTTTTTT.